Each of the 21 T cell receptor beta chains below was sequenced from the same sample in a study of blood T cell repertoires in COVID-19. Sequenced by immunoSEQ multiplex PCR; TCRdb stores in-frame clones only, minus some. The sample holds 200,000 to 250,000 clones, over 75% seen once. Specimen: PBMCs or T cells enriched from blood (not recorded which). Every receptor here comes from a young woman in a cohort exposed to, infected with or recovered from COVID-19 (not recorded which).

Only a few counts were recorded for this clone. In DNA, the CDR3 is TGTGCCAGCGCCTTCCAGAACTACGAGCAGTACTTC. As protein: CASAFQNYEQYF. This sequence joins TRBV25-1 and TRBJ2-7; D remains ambiguous. CDR1 and CDR2 (germline): MGHDK, SYGVNS. The V and J ends lost 8 bases and 3 bases respectively, with 11 bases between them. The length of the CDR3 is 12 residues.

On this clone: Compared with germline, one end of the junction differs, possibly owing to a read error. The rearrangement joins TRBV7-7 to TRBJ2-7; TRBD2 aligns across 8 bases. The germline CDR1 and CDR2 sequences are SSHAT and FNYEAQ (reference sequence). The CDR3 is made up of 15 amino acids. The CDR3 DNA reads TGTGCTAGCAGCTTACGGGAGGGGCACTCCTACGAGCAGTACTTC. It encodes CASSLREGHSYEQYF.

This clone appeared a single time. This chain connects TRBV19 to TRBJ2-6, with a weak D call TRBD1 (6 bases). This CDR3 spans 16 amino acids. CDR1 LNHDA and CDR2 SQIVND come from the germline V gene (reference sequence). The V gene lost 5 bases and the J gene lost 2 bases, with 13 bases spanning the gap. The CDR3, as DNA: TGTGCCAGTAGTTCCTTACAGGGAGCTGGGGCCAACGTCCTGACTTTC. This translates into CASSSLQGAGANVLTF. Complete variable domain (other parts from reference TRBV19 and TRBJ2-6): DGGITQSPKYLFRKEGQNVTLSCEQNLNHDAMYWYRQDPGQGLRLIYYSQIVNDFQKGDIAEGYSVSREKKESFPLTVTSAQKNPTAFYLCASSSLQGAGANVLTFGAGSRLTVL.

The chain is built from TRBV27 and TRBJ2-3; TRBD2 agrees at 9 bases. V was clipped by 0 bases and J by 6 bases; unmatched bases: 16. Germline CDR1 is MNHEY and CDR2 is SMNVEV (reference sequence). This CDR3 is 19 amino acids long. As DNA, the CDR3 is TGTGCCAGCAGTTTATCCCCCCCCGGGACTAGCCTTGGGGGGGATACGCAGTATTTT. Amino acids: CASSLSPPGTSLGGDTQYF.

The chain is built from TRBV2 and TRBJ1-2; TRBD1 aligns across 8 bases. J gave up 6 bases and V 11 bases, and 8 bases lay outside the gene matches. This CDR3 comprises 12 residues. The V gene's germline CDR1 is SNHLY and CDR2 FYNNEI. The CDR3 is CAGQGLLDGYTF. The CDR3 DNA is TGTGCCGGACAGGGCCTGTTAGATGGCTACACCTTC.

This sequence joins TRBV19 and TRBJ1-1; a weak D match, TRBD1 (6 bases). The CDR3 is 15 amino acids. V was pared by 3 bases and J by 0 bases, with 11 bases between. Germline V lookup: CDR1 LNHDA, CDR2 SQIVND (reference sequence). The CDR3 sequence: CASSIQGPVNTEAFF. The CDR3 bases are TGTGCCAGTAGTATTCAGGGGCCGGTGAACACTGAAGCTTTCTTT.

This clone was seen repeatedly, ten times or more. This rearrangement joins TRBV18 to TRBJ1-1; a weak D match, TRBD1 (5 bases). Trimming removed 4 bases from V and 1 base from J, with 16 bases in between. This CDR3 has 16 amino acids. Germline values: CDR1 KGHSH, CDR2 LQKENI. In nucleotides, the CDR3 is TGTGCCAGCTCACGGTTGCAGGGTCAGGGGAACACTGAAGCTTTCTTT. Residues: CASSRLQGQGNTEAFF.

The chain is built from TRBV28 and TRBJ2-2, with 9 bases lining up with TRBD2. Germline V gene lookup returns CDR1 MDHEN and CDR2 SYDVKM. The length of the CDR3 is 15 residues. V gave up 6 bases and J gave up 2 bases; unmatched junction bases: 4. The CDR3 region has the DNA TGTGCCAGCAGCTCTAGCGGGGCTAACACCGGGGAGCTGTTTTTT. This translates into CASSSSGANTGELFF.

In its sample, this clone was seen many times. The rearrangement joins TRBV5-1 to TRBJ2-2, with a possible D match to TRBD2 (5 bases). Germline V gives CDR1 SGHRS, CDR2 YFSETQ. The CDR3 runs 16 residues. V lost 1 base to trimming and J lost 3 bases, with 13 bases between them. CDR3 bases: TGCGCCAGCAGCTTGAATGCGGGTCGCGACACCGGGGAGCTGTTTTTT. Translating gives CASSLNAGRDTGELFF.

This sequence joins TRBV2 and TRBJ2-1, with D perhaps matching TRBD2 (5 bases). Germline values: CDR1 SNHLY, CDR2 FYNNEI. CDR3 length: 16 amino acids. V was cut by 5 bases and J by 8 bases, with 22 bases left in between. The CDR3 DNA reads TGTGCCAGCAGTCCAACGGAAAGGGAGCGAGGCGATGAGCAGTTCTTC. This translates into CASSPTERERGDEQFF.

This clone has ten or more counts. V and J are TRBV5-4 and TRBJ2-3; 11 bases are a match to TRBD2. V shed 4 bases, J shed 2 bases, and the junction held 9 bases outside the gene matches. Germline V CDR1 and CDR2: SGHNT, YYREEE (reference sequence). The CDR3 extends over 17 amino acids. CDR3 sequence reads: CASSARVAGGPTDTQYF. The CDR3 region has the DNA TGTGCCAGCAGCGCCCGCGTAGCGGGAGGGCCCACAGATACGCAGTATTTT.

V and J are TRBV10-2 and TRBJ2-1; D is perhaps TRBD1 (5 bases). Trimming took 0 bases from V and 2 from J, leaving 8 bases between them. CDR3 length: 15 residues. The germline V gene encodes CDR1 WSHSY and CDR2 SAAADI. Written as DNA, the CDR3 is TGCGCCAGCAGTGAGTCAGGGGATACCTACAATGAGCAGTTCTTC. Its translation is CASSESGDTYNEQFF.

V is TRBV6-5 and J is TRBJ1-5; no clear D. Germline CDR1 MNHEY, CDR2 SVGAGI. The CDR3 is made up of 13 amino acids. Trimming shortened V by 2 bases and J by 7 bases, and 9 bases separated the two germline ends. CDR3 in DNA: TGTGCCAGCAGTTACCTCGAGGGCCAGCCCCAGCATTTT. Translating it yields CASSYLEGQPQHF.

This CDR3 is CASSPRISESSYNEQFF. DNA of the CDR3: TGTGCCAGCTCACCACGGATTTCGGAGAGCTCCTACAATGAGCAGTTCTTC. The chain combines TRBV18 with TRBJ2-1; D is uncertain. V dropped 1 base and J dropped 0 bases, with 13 bases sitting between them. Germline V gene lookup returns CDR1 KGHSH and CDR2 LQKENI. The CDR3 consists of 17 residues. Using reference TRBV18 and TRBJ2-1 for the parts outside the CDR3, the full variable domain is NAGVMQNPRHLVRRRGQEARLRCSPMKGHSHVYWYRQLPEEGLKFMVYLQKENIIDESGMPKERFSAEFPKEGPSILRIQQVVRGDSAAYFCASSPRISESSYNEQFFGPGTRLTVL.

CDR3 amino acids: CASSEGPAGYSGANVLTF. CDR3 coding DNA: TGTGCCAGCAGTGAAGGGCCTGCCGGGTACTCTGGGGCCAACGTCCTGACTTTC. V and J are TRBV2 and TRBJ2-6; D gene unclear. Germline lookup yields CDR1 SNHLY and CDR2 FYNNEI. V lost 1 base and J lost 0, with 13 bases in between. The CDR3 runs 18 residues.

The V gene is TRBV6-4, the J gene TRBJ1-1; D not resolved. CDR3 length equals 13 residues. CDR1 and CDR2 (germline): MRHNA, SNTAGT. V lost 0 bases, J lost 9 bases, and 11 bases lay in between. The chain's CDR3 is CASSDSGRLQAFF. The CDR3 nucleotides read TGTGCCAGCAGTGACTCGGGCCGGTTGCAAGCTTTCTTT.

The rearrangement links TRBV4-1 to TRBJ2-2; TRBD1 might be the D (6 bases). This CDR3 is built from 14 residues. V was pared by 1 base and J by 4 bases, with 7 bases between. CDR1 is MGHRA and CDR2 is YSYEKL in the germline V gene. CDR3 region: CASSQGGLTGELFF. CDR3 sequence (DNA): TGCGCCAGCAGCCAAGGGGGGCTCACCGGGGAGCTGTTTTTT.

The genes are TRBV12-3 or TRBV12-4 and TRBJ1-2, with 8 bases lining up with TRBD1. CDR3 length: 13 residues. V was clipped by 5 bases and J by 2 bases; unmatched bases: 1. The CDR3 loop reads CASSDRGNYGYTF. CDR3 nucleotides: TGTGCCAGCAGTGACAGGGGAAACTATGGCTACACCTTC.

As for this clone: The conserved phenylalanine or tryptophan is not found at the CDR3 terminus, so this likely reflects a read error. It is unclear where the CDR3 begins or ends on the DNA, so no DNA is shown, and the CDR3 is as TCRdb lists it. The J gene is TRBJ2-7, the V gene TRBV5-4; TRBD2 was called by the table and not checked on the DNA. A total of 10 residues make up the CDR3, ends included. Germline V gene lookup returns CDR1 SGHNT and CDR2 YYREEE (reference sequence). CDR3 residues: CASSVCGAGS.

This chain joins TRBV2 and TRBJ2-2, with a weak D call TRBD1 (5 bases). CDR1 and CDR2 (germline): SNHLY, FYNNEI. The CDR3 runs to 13 residues. Between the trimmed V and J ends, which lost 4 bases and 8 bases, there was a span of 11 bases. CDR3 sequence reads: CASSGDSFGELFF. The CDR3 region has the DNA TGTGCCAGCAGTGGCGACAGCTTTGGGGAGCTGTTTTTT.

The chain couples TRBV28 to TRBJ1-2; TRBD1 agrees at 8 bases. Looked up from germline, CDR1 is MDHEN and CDR2 is SYDVKM. The V segment lost 5 bases and the J segment 1 base; nucleotides outside the gene matches: 9. This CDR3 has 16 residues. The CDR3 nucleotides are TGTGCCAGCAGTCCGTTGACAGGGGCGGATAACTATGGCTACACCTTC. This translates into CASSPLTGADNYGYTF.